These 27 T cell receptor beta chains were sequenced from one sample in a study of technical replicates of blood from a handful of donors. Some clones are missing from TCRdb's copy, which holds only in-frame ones; the method was immunoSEQ multiplex PCR. The sample carries 98,000 or so clones, approximately 95% recorded once. Sequencing was performed on T cells isolated from PBMCs. The source is a human donor in good health.

DNA of the CDR3: TGTGCCAGCAGCTACAAAACGACAGGGTTGAGCGGGGAGCTGTTTTTT. Its protein product is CASSYKTTGLSGELFF. The V gene is TRBV5-6, the J gene TRBJ2-2; TRBD1 matches at 7 bases. V lost 3 bases to trimming and J lost 7 bases; unmatched junction nucleotides: 12. This CDR3 comprises 16 residues. The germline CDR1 and CDR2 sequences are SGHDT and YYEEEE.

Only one count was recorded for this clone. The chain employs TRBV27 and TRBJ1-1, with a possible D match to TRBD1 (5 bases). V lost 7 bases and J lost 6, with 18 bases in between. CDR1 and CDR2 (germline): MNHEY, SMNVEV (reference sequence). The CDR3 runs 14 residues. The CDR3 sequence is CASIQFPGRAEAFF. The CDR3 nucleotides read TGTGCCAGCATCCAATTTCCAGGGAGGGCTGAAGCTTTCTTT.

The rearrangement links TRBV20-1 to TRBJ1-2; no clear D. The CDR3 has 11 residues. The germline CDR1 and CDR2 sequences are DFQATT and SNEGSKA (reference sequence). V was trimmed by 6 bases and J by 0 bases, leaving 5 bases between them. The CDR3 DNA reads TGCAGTGCCCAGTCTAACTATGGCTACACCTTC. This translates into CSAQSNYGYTF.

The CDR3 sequence is CASSGLQATNSPLHF. DNA for the CDR3: TGTGCCAGCAGTGGATTACAGGCGACGAATTCACCCCTCCACTTT. V is TRBV11-3 and J is TRBJ1-6; D is possibly TRBD1 (5 bases). The CDR3 loop spans 15 amino acids. Germline V gene data show CDR1 as SGHNT and CDR2 as YENEEA. Between the trimmed V and J ends, which lost 6 bases and 7 bases, there was a span of 16 bases.

The chain couples TRBV27 to TRBJ2-1; the D gene is possibly TRBD1 (5 bases). Germline V gene sequence: CDR1 MNHEY, CDR2 SMNVEV (reference sequence). V was cut by 5 bases and J by 9 bases, with 11 bases left in between. This CDR3 has 12 residues. The CDR3 region has the DNA TGTGCCAGCAGTCCTCCCGACAGTGAGCAGTTCTTC. Protein product: CASSPPDSEQFF.

This clone appeared a single time. The V gene is TRBV7-9, the J gene TRBJ2-3; 8 nucleotides align to TRBD2. This CDR3 is 16 amino acids long. Unmatched junction bases numbered 10, after V lost 7 bases and J lost 1 base. CDR1 and CDR2 (germline): SEHNR, FQNEAQ (reference sequence). CDR3 coding DNA: TGTGCCAGCACCTCCCCCGCGACTAGCGGCACAGATACGCAGTATTTT. It specifies CASTSPATSGTDTQYF.

This chain links TRBV6-6 with TRBJ2-4, with a possible D match to TRBD2 (7 bases). Trimming pared 2 bases from V and 5 bases from J, leaving 13 bases between. This CDR3 spans 15 amino acids. Germline loops: CDR1 MNHNY, CDR2 SVGAGI (reference sequence). The CDR3 region has the DNA TGTGCCAGCAGTTACGGTGGGGGGGCCGAAAACATTCAGTACTTC. As protein: CASSYGGGAENIQYF.

V and J are TRBV7-8 and TRBJ1-3, with D uncertain. CDR1 is SGHVS, CDR2 FQNEAQ, per germline. The CDR3 runs 15 residues. Trimming shortened V by 4 bases and J by 0 bases, and 10 bases separated the two germline ends. CDR3 residues: CASSSLGLSGNTIYF. The CDR3 DNA follows: TGTGCCAGCAGCTCGCTGGGCCTCTCTGGAAACACCATATATTTT.

This sequence joins TRBV7-9 and TRBJ1-1; D gene unclear. Trimming removed 5 bases at V and 1 base at J, with 11 bases between. There are 14 residues in the CDR3. Germline lookup yields CDR1 SEHNR and CDR2 FQNEAQ (reference sequence). The CDR3 DNA sequence: TGTGCCAGCAGCCAGATGGCGGGGAACACTGAAGCTTTCTTT. It is translated as CASSQMAGNTEAFF.

The chain recombines TRBV28 with TRBJ2-1, with TRBD1 matching over 7 bases. After removal of 7 bases from V and 6 bases from J, the junction contained 15 bases not matched to a gene. This CDR3 is 16 amino acids long. CDR1 and CDR2 from the germline V gene are MDHEN and SYDVKM. The chain's CDR3 is CASNIQVAGGVNEQFF. CDR3 nucleotides: TGTGCCAGCAATATCCAAGTAGCAGGGGGTGTCAATGAGCAGTTCTTC. The variable domain in full, with the rest retrieved from reference TRBV28 and TRBJ2-1, is DVKVTQSSRYLVKRTGEKVFLECVQDMDHENMFWYRQDPGLGLRLIYFSYDVKMKEKGDIPEGYSVSREKKERFSLILESASTNQTSMYLCASNIQVAGGVNEQFFGPGTRLTVL.

CDR3 DNA sequence: TGTGCCAGCAGCCGTGCGGGCGGGGACGAGCAGTACTTC. The encoded protein is CASSRAGGDEQYF. The gene calls are TRBV28 and TRBJ2-7, with a weak D call TRBD2 (6 bases). V was pared by 6 bases and J by 5 bases, with 14 bases between. CDR3 size: 13 residues. Looked up from germline, CDR1 is MDHEN and CDR2 is SYDVKM.

This chain connects TRBV5-1 to TRBJ2-5; TRBD2 matches at 12 bases. The CDR3 has 18 amino acids. CDR1 is SGHRS, CDR2 YFSETQ, per germline. Trimming at V came to 2 bases and at J to 5 bases, leaving 13 bases not matched to a gene. CDR3 protein: CASSFFGSLAGGAETQYF. CDR3 DNA: TGCGCCAGCAGCTTTTTTGGGAGTCTAGCGGGGGGGGCCGAGACCCAGTACTTC. Combining the CDR3 with reference TRBV5-1 and TRBJ2-5 gives the whole variable domain KAGVTQTPRYLIKTRGQQVTLSCSPISGHRSVSWYQQTPGQGLQFLFEYFSETQRNKGNFPGRFSGRQFSNSRSEMNVSTLELGDSALYLCASSFFGSLAGGAETQYFGPGTRLLVL.

V gene TRBV5-1 combines with J gene TRBJ2-5, with a possible D match to TRBD1 (6 bases). V lost 6 bases, J lost 5 bases, and 14 bases lay in between. This CDR3 contains 13 residues. Germline V gene sequence: CDR1 SGHRS, CDR2 YFSETQ. The DNA for the CDR3 is TGCGCCAGCAAGGACAGCATGAGGGAGACCCAGTACTTC. Encoded protein: CASKDSMRETQYF.

The chain recombines TRBV30 with TRBJ1-1; no clear D. V was shortened by 3 bases and J by 3 bases, with 8 bases between the two germline ends. The CDR3 loop spans 12 amino acids. The V gene's germline CDR1 is GTSNPN and CDR2 SVGIG (reference sequence). DNA for the CDR3: TGTGCCTGGAGGATTGAGGACACTGAAGCTTTCTTT. This sequence encodes CAWRIEDTEAFF.

The rearrangement joins TRBV7-6 to TRBJ1-1, with TRBD1 identical over 7 bases. In germline, CDR1 is SGHVS, CDR2 FNYEAQ. The V and J ends lost 1 base and 7 bases, in that order; junction bases with no gene match: 3. The CDR3 sequence is 13 residues long. The CDR3 sequence is CASSLGQGHEAFF. The DNA for the CDR3 is TGTGCCAGCAGCTTAGGACAGGGCCATGAAGCTTTCTTT.

The chain recombines TRBV4-1 with TRBJ1-1, with D hard to call. The germline gives CDR1 MGHRA, CDR2 YSYEKL. CDR3 length equals 15 residues. Trimming shortened V by 4 bases and J by 0 bases, and 12 bases separated the two germline ends. The CDR3 region has the DNA TGCGCCAGCAGCCTTAAACAGATGATGAACACTGAAGCTTTCTTT. Translating gives CASSLKQMMNTEAFF.

V and J are TRBV5-1 and TRBJ2-5; maybe TRBD1 (6 bases). Trimming took off 0 bases at V and 0 bases at J, with 12 bases between the two ends. CDR1 is SGHRS, CDR2 YFSETQ, per germline. CDR3 length equals 16 residues. The CDR3 loop is CASSLGARGDQETQYF. The CDR3 DNA sequence: TGCGCCAGCAGCTTGGGTGCCAGGGGAGACCAAGAGACCCAGTACTTC.

This chain joins TRBV29-1 and TRBJ2-3, with TRBD2 identical over 9 bases. The germline V gene encodes CDR1 SQVTM and CDR2 ANQGSEA. The trim removed 5 bases at V and 0 bases at J, leaving 6 bases unmatched. The CDR3 is 15 amino acids. CDR3 protein: CSVIPLAGSTDTQYF. The CDR3 DNA reads TGCAGCGTTATACCTCTAGCGGGAAGCACAGATACGCAGTATTTT.

This sequence joins TRBV2 and TRBJ2-3; 11 nucleotides match TRBD2. The V and J ends lost 4 bases and 4 bases, in that order; junction bases with no gene match: 7. From germline, CDR1 is SNHLY and CDR2 FYNNEI. The CDR3 runs 16 residues. The CDR3 DNA is TGTGCCAGCAGTGTTTCTAGCGGGAGGATCTCAGATACGCAGTATTTT. Translating gives CASSVSSGRISDTQYF.

The gene calls are TRBV19 and TRBJ2-1; TRBD1 matches at 7 bases. Germline CDR1 LNHDA, CDR2 SQIVND (reference sequence). The trim removed 0 bases at V and 0 bases at J, leaving 8 bases unmatched. CDR3 size: 18 residues. The CDR3 region is CASSIEGTDSSSYNEQFF. The CDR3 coding sequence is TGTGCCAGTAGTATAGAGGGGACAGACTCGAGCTCCTACAATGAGCAGTTCTTC.

V usage is TRBV7-2 and J usage is TRBJ2-1; D may be TRBD1 (6 bases). Trimming left V 5 bases short and J 4 bases short, with 12 bases between. The CDR3 loop spans 14 amino acids. Germline lookup yields CDR1 SGHTA and CDR2 FQGNSA. DNA for the CDR3: TGTGCCAGCAGCGACAGGACAGCGTACAATGAGCAGTTCTTC. Translated: CASSDRTAYNEQFF.

This chain connects TRBV6-1 to TRBJ2-3, with D possibly TRBD2 on 6 matching bases. V was clipped by 2 bases and J by 6 bases, with 15 bases between them. The CDR3 has 15 amino acids. Germline lookup yields CDR1 MNHNS and CDR2 SASEGT. The CDR3 DNA follows: TGTGCCAGCAGTGAACCCCCACGGGCGGGGGATACGCAGTATTTT. Protein sequence: CASSEPPRAGDTQYF.

The J gene is TRBJ1-4, the V gene TRBV6-5, with D perhaps matching TRBD1 (5 bases). The CDR3 covers 15 residues. In germline, CDR1 is MNHEY, CDR2 SVGAGI. Trimming removed 0 bases at V and 7 bases at J, with 12 bases between. The CDR3, as DNA: TGTGCCAGCAGTTACTCAGGCAGGGCGGCTGAAAAACTGTTTTTT. This encodes CASSYSGRAAEKLFF.

This chain joins TRBV4-1 and TRBJ2-5, with 13 bases identical to TRBD2. V dropped 0 bases and J dropped 1; count of bases not matched to a gene: 5. The CDR3 loop spans 18 amino acids. The germline V gene has CDR1 MGHRA and CDR2 YSYEKL. The CDR3 here is CASSQEVGTSGAQETQYF. The CDR3 nucleotides are TGCGCCAGCAGCCAAGAGGTTGGGACTAGCGGGGCCCAAGAGACCCAGTACTTC.

A word on this clone: The same CDR3 is also encoded by other DNA sequences in this sample. The J gene is TRBJ2-5, the V gene TRBV2; D gene ambiguous. Germline CDR1 reads SNHLY; CDR2 reads FYNNEI. The CDR3 consists of 11 residues. The V gene lost 4 bases and the J gene lost 3 bases, with 3 bases spanning the gap. The CDR3 here is CASSAEETQYF. For the CDR3, the DNA is TGTGCCAGCAGTGCGGAAGAGACCCAGTACTTC.

The rearrangement joins TRBV9 to TRBJ2-2, with TRBD1 matching 9 bases. The germline gives CDR1 SGDLS, CDR2 YYNGEE. With 2 bases clipped from V and 4 bases from J, the junction kept 6 bases outside the gene matches. There are 16 residues in the CDR3. CDR3 coding DNA: TGTGCCAGCAGCGTGATCACAGGGGGCCCCACCGGGGAGCTGTTTTTT. Encoded protein: CASSVITGGPTGELFF.

This chain uses TRBV5-4 with TRBJ1-2, with D tentatively TRBD1 (5 bases). Looked up from germline, CDR1 is SGHNT and CDR2 is YYREEE (reference sequence). CDR3 size: 13 residues. V gave up 8 bases and J gave up 2 bases, with 13 bases separating them. Here the CDR3 reads CASVGDLNYGYTF. The CDR3 nucleotides read TGTGCCAGTGTAGGGGACTTAAACTATGGCTACACCTTC.